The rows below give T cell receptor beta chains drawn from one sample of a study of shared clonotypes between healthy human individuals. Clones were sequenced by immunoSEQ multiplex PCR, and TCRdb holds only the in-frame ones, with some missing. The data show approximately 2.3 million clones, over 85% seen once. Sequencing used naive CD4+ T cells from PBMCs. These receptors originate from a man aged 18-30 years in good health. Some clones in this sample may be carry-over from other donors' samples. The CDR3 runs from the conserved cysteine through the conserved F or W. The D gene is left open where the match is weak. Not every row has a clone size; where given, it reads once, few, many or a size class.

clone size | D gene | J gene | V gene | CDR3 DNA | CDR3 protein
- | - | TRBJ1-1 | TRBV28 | TGTGCCAGCAGCCTTACACAGGGTTATGGGGCGGCTTTCTTT | CASSLTQGYGAAFF
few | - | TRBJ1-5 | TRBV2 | TGTGCCAGCAGCGGATCCCCCCAGCCCCAGCATTTT | CASSGSPQPQHF
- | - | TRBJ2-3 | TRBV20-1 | TGCAGTGCTAGATTGGGGGATACGCAGTATTTT | CSARLGDTQYF
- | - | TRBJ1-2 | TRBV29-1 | TGCAGCGTTGCGGAGGGGTACTATGGCTACACCTTC | CSVAEGYYGYTF
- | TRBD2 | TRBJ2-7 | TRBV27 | TGTGCCAGCAGTTTAAAGGGGACTAGTCCCTACGAGCAGTACTTC | CASSLKGTSPYEQYF
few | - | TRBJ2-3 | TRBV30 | TGTGCCTGGAGTGTAAGGGATACGCAGTATTTT | CAWSVRDTQYF
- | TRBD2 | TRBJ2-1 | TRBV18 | TGTGCCAGCTCACCACTAGCGGGAAACTACAATGAGCAGTTCTTC | CASSPLAGNYNEQFF
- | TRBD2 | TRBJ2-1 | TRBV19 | TGTGCCAGTAGTATAAGGCTAGCGGGAACCTACAATGAGCAGTTCTTC | CASSIRLAGTYNEQFF
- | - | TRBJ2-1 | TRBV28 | TGTGCCAGCAGTTTAGTCTACAATGAGCAGTTCTTC | CASSLVYNEQFF
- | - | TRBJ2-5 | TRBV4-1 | TGCGCCAGCAGTTCAGGGCGGTTGGCCAGACAAGAGACCCAGTACTTC | CASSSGRLARQETQYF
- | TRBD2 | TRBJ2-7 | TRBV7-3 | TGTGCCAGCAGCTTAACGGGACTAGCGGGAGTCCACGAGCAGTACTTC | CASSLTGLAGVHEQYF
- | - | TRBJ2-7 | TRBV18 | TGTGCCAGCTCGCCTAATTCCAAGATCTTCGAGCAGTACTTC | CASSPNSKIFEQYF
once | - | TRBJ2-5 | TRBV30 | TGTGCCTGGAGTGTAAACAGCCAAGAGACCCAGTACTTC | CAWSVNSQETQYF
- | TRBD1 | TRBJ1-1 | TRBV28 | TGTGCCAGCAGTGACGTTAGGGGGCGGCCCACTGAAGCTTTCTTT | CASSDVRGRPTEAFF
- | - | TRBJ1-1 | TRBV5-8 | TGTGCCAGCAGCTTGGGAGTGAACACTGAAGCTTTCTTT | CASSLGVNTEAFF